This T cell receptor beta chain was recorded in a study of shared clonotypes between healthy human individuals. Study-wide background: Plates per donor: three CD4 naive, three CD4 memory, two CD8 naive, one CD8 memory.

Produced via immunoSEQ multiplex PCR; TCRdb's table is partial and in-frame only. The table lists approximately 1,500,000 clones, 98% of them singletons. Germline-derived CDR1 and CDR2 are MDHEN and SYDVKM. CDR3 length: 12 residues. V gave up 4 bases and J gave up 4 bases; unmatched junction bases: 0. Of note for this clone: Other DNA sequences in the same sample also yield this CDR3.

V is TRBV28 and J is TRBJ2-5; 7 bases agree with TRBD2. Material: naive CD4+ T cells sorted from blood. Indicated subset: CD45RA+ positively selected. The source is a man aged 25 to 45 in good health. The CDR3: CASSSSGETQYF. The CDR3 coding sequence is TGTGCCAGCAGTTCTAGCGGAGAGACCCAGTACTTC.